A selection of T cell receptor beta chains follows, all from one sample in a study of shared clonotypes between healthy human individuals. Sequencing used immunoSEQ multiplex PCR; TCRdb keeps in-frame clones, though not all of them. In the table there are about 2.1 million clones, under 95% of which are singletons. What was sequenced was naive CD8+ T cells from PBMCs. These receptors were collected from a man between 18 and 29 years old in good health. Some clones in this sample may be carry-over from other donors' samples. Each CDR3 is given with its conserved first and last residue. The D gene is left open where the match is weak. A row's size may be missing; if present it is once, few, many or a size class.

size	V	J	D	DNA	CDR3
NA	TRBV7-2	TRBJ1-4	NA	TGTGCCAGCAGCAAGCGAGAGGGGGACGAAAAACTGTTTTTT	CASSKREGDEKLFF
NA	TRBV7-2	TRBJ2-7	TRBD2	TGTGCCAGCAGCTTAGCGTTAGCGGGGAAGCAGTACTTC	CASSLALAGKQYF
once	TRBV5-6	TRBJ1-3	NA	TGTGCCAGCAGCCCCCGGAGGATCTCTGGAAACACCATATATTTT	CASSPRRISGNTIYF
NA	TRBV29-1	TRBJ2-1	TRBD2	TGCAGCGTTGGAGGACTAGCGGGATGGGGTTCCTACAATGAGCAGTTCTTC	CSVGGLAGWGSYNEQFF
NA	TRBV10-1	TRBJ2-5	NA	TGCGCCAGCAGTAACTCCCCGGAGGCGGCCCAGTACTTC	CASSNSPEAAQYF
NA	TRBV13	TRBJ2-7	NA	TGTGCCAGCAGCTTAGTGGTCGACGGGGGTTACGAGCAGTACTTC	CASSLVVDGGYEQYF
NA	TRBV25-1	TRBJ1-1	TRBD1	TGTGCCAGCAGTGAACCCAGGGGGTTCGAAGCTTTCTTT	CASSEPRGFEAFF
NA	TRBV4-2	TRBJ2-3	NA	TGTGCCAGCAGCCAGGTCAGCTCTAGCACAGATACGCAGTATTTT	CASSQVSSSTDTQYF
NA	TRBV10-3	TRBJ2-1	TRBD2	TGTGCCATCAGCCTCTCGACAGGGGAGGCGGGACTAGCGGGGAATGAGCAGTTCTTC	CAISLSTGEAGLAGNEQFF
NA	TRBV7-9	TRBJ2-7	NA	TGTGCCAGCAGCTTCGTAGGGGCAGGGGCCCCCTACGAGCAGTACTTC	CASSFVGAGAPYEQYF
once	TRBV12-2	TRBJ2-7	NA	TGTGCAAGTCGCTTAGTCAGGCCACCGGGACTAGCCTACGAGCAGTACTTC	CASRLVRPPGLAYEQYF
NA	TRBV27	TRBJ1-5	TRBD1	TGTGCCAGCAGTTCCCTGACAGGGGAGCAGCCCCAGCATTTT	CASSSLTGEQPQHF
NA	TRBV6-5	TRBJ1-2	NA	TGTGCCAGCAGGATGGCCGGGCCAACTCGGGGCTACACCTTC	CASRMAGPTRGYTF
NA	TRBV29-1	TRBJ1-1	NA	TGCAGCGTTGGACTAGGCCTGAGTAACACTGAAGCTTTCTTT	CSVGLGLSNTEAFF
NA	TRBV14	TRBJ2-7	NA	TGTGCCAGCAGCCAAGATGTAGGTCTCTCCTACGAGCAGTACTTC	CASSQDVGLSYEQYF
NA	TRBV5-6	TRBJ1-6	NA	TGTGCCAGCAGCTTGGGAGGGTTGGAATCACCCCTCCACTTT	CASSLGGLESPLHF
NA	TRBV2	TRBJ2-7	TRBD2	TGTGCCAGCAGTGAAACACTAGCGGGAGGCTCCTACGAGCAGTACTTC	CASSETLAGGSYEQYF
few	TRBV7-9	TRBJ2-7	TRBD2	TGTGCCAGCAGCTTACGGCGGGAGGGCCAACAGTACTTC	CASSLRREGQQYF
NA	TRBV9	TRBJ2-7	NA	TGTGCCAGCAGCCCCCAATTCGGACACGCTTCCGAGCAGTACTTC	CASSPQFGHASEQYF
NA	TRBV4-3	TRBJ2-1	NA	TGCGCCAGCAGCCAAGCCCCCGTGGCATACAATGAGCAGTTCTTC	CASSQAPVAYNEQFF
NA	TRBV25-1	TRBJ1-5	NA	TGTGCCAGCAGCCCGGGACACAATCAGCCCCAGCATTTT	CASSPGHNQPQHF
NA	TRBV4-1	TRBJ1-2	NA	TGCGCCAGCAGCCAAAGATTGGGTGACATTGCGGAGAACTATGGCTACACCTTC	CASSQRLGDIAENYGYTF
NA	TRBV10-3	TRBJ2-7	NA	TGTGCCATCAGTGGTACTAGCTCCTACGAGCAGTACTTC	CAISGTSSYEQYF
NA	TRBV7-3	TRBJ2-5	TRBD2	TGTGCCAGCAGCTCGGGACTAGCGGGAGTCTACGAGACCCAGTACTTC	CASSSGLAGVYETQYF
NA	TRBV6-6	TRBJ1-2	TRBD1	TGTGCCAGCAGTTACCCCGGACAGGTGGGCAATGGCTACACCTTC	CASSYPGQVGNGYTF
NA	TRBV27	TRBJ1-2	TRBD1	TGTGCCAGCAGTTTTCAGGGGGCAAATGATGGCTACACCTTC	CASSFQGANDGYTF
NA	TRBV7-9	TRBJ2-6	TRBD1	TGTGCCAGCACCAAGTCCGGGACAGCTGGGGCCAACGTCCTGACTTTC	CASTKSGTAGANVLTF
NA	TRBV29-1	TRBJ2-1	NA	TGCAGCGTTGGGGCCCCCGTTGTGGCCTACAATGAGCAGTTCTTC	CSVGAPVVAYNEQFF
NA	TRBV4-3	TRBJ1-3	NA	TGCGCCAGCAGCCAAGGGCAGGGGCCGGGAAACACCATATATTTT	CASSQGQGPGNTIYF
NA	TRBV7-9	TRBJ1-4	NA	TGTGCCAGCAGCTCCAACAGCCGTATTCGGGAAAAACTGTTTTTT	CASSSNSRIREKLFF
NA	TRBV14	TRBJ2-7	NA	TGTGCCAGCAGCCGGCGTGGAGCAGGGCTGGACTTC	CASSRRGAGLDF
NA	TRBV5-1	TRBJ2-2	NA	TGCGCCAGCAGCGCCCAGGGACGGAACGGGGAGCTGTTTTTT	CASSAQGRNGELFF
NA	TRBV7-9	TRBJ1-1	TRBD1	TGTGCCAGCAGCTTAGTATTAGTAGGACAGGGGGCGAGCACTGAAGCTTTCTTT	CASSLVLVGQGASTEAFF
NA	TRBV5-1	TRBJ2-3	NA	TGCGCCAGCAGCTTGGCGCTAGTTCCCGATACGCAGTATTTT	CASSLALVPDTQYF
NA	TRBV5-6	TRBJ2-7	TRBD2	TGTGCCAGCAGCCCCGGGGGGTCGGGCGAGCAGTACTTC	CASSPGGSGEQYF
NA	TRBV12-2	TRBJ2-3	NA	TGTGCAAGTCGCACCCCCTGGCAGGGAAGCACAGATACGCAGTATTTT	CASRTPWQGSTDTQYF
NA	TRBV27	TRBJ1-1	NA	TGTGCCACCAGGGTCTCGGGCGCGGGGGGCACTGAAGCTTTCTTT	CATRVSGAGGTEAFF
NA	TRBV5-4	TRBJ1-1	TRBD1	TGTGCCAGCAGCTCGGTGACAGCCCCAGGGGGCCCTGAAGCTTTCTTT	CASSSVTAPGGPEAFF
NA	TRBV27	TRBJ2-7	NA	TGTGCCAGCAGTTTGAAACAGGACTTTTACGAGCAGTACTTC	CASSLKQDFYEQYF
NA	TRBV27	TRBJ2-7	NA	TGTGCCAGCAGTTTAAGGGGTACGGGCTACGAGCAGTACTTC	CASSLRGTGYEQYF
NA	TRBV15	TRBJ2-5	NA	TGTGCCACCAGCCCATACCCCAGGGGCGGCGGGGAGACCCAGTACTTC	CATSPYPRGGGETQYF
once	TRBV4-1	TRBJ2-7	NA	TGCGCCAGCAGCCAAGCCCCGCCGGCCCCCCCCCGGGCCTACGAGCAGTACTTC	CASSQAPPAPPRAYEQYF
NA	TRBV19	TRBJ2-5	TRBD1	TGTGCCAGTACTCTGACAGGGGGGGTTTCGGAGACCCAGTACTTC	CASTLTGGVSETQYF
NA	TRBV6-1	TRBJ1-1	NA	TGTGCCAGCATGGACACTGAAGCTTTCTTT	CASMDTEAFF
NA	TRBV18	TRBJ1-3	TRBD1	TGTGCCAGCTCACCACCGTCCCCAGGGGGCTTTTACACCATATATTTT	CASSPPSPGGFYTIYF
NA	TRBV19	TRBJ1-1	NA	TGTGCCAGTAATGAACAGGGCCTACTGAACACTGAAGCTTTCTTT	CASNEQGLLNTEAFF
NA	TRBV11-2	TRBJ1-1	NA	TGTGCCAGCAGCTTAGGGGGGGCGGTCACTGAAGCTTTCTTT	CASSLGGAVTEAFF
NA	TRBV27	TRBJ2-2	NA	TGTGCCAGCAGTTTGGGGCCTTACACCGGGGAGCTGTTTTTT	CASSLGPYTGELFF
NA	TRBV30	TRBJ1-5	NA	TGTGCCTGGAGTGTATACCAACGGGAGCCCCAGCATTTT	CAWSVYQREPQHF
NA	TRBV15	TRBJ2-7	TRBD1	TGTGCCACCAGCAGACGACAGGGGACTTGGGACGAGCAGTACTTC	CATSRRQGTWDEQYF